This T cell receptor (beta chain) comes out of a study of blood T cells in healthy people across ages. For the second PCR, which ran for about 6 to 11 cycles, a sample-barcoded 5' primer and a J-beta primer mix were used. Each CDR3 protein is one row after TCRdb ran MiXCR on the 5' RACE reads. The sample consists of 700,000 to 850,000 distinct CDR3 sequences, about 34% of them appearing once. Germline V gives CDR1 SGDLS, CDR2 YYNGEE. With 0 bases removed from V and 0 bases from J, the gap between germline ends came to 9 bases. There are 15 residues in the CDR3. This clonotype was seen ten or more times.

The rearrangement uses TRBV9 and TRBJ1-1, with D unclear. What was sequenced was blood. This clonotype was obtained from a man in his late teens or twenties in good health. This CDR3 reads CASSVDERMNTEAFF. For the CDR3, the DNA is TGTGCCAGCAGCGTAGACGAACGGATGAACACTGAAGCTTTCTTT.